Shown below are 11 T cell receptor beta chains from a single sample sequenced in a study of OX40 agonist ivuxolimab in advanced cancers. Generated by immunoSEQ multiplex PCR, the TCRdb table keeps only in-frame clones and is missing some. This table has tens of thousands of clones, approximately 84% appearing once. This specimen consisted of CD4+ or CD8+ T cells sorted from blood, obtained in a trial of the OX40 agonist ivuxolimab. Receptors originate from an adult with an advanced solid tumor such as melanoma, head and neck, liver or kidney cancer.

The chain has TRBV11-2 and TRBJ2-5; TRBD2 matches at 8 bases. The CDR3 is 15 residues long. The V segment lost 2 bases and the J segment 1 base; nucleotides outside the gene matches: 3. Germline V gene sequence: CDR1 SGHAT, CDR2 FQNNGV. In DNA, the CDR3 is TGTGCCAGCAGCTTATCGGCGGGAGGCCAAGAGACCCAGTACTTC. It specifies CASSLSAGGQETQYF.

This sequence joins TRBV30 and TRBJ1-2, with 9 positions matching TRBD1. This CDR3 is 18 amino acids long. With V trimmed by 2 bases and J by 7 bases, 20 bases remained unmatched. The germline CDR1 and CDR2 sequences are GTSNPN and SVGIG (reference sequence). The chain's CDR3 is CAWSPFPTRTGDGPGYTF. The CDR3 DNA reads TGTGCCTGGAGTCCGTTTCCTACGAGGACAGGGGATGGGCCTGGCTACACCTTC. Based on the CDR3 plus reference TRBV30 and TRBJ1-2, the full variable domain is SQTIHQWPATLVQPVGSPLSLECTVEGTSNPNLYWYRQAAGRGLQLLFYSVGIGQISSEVPQNLSASRPQDRQFILSSKKLLLSDSGFYLCAWSPFPTRTGDGPGYTFGSGTRLTVV.

DNA for the CDR3: TGTGCCAGCAGTTCCGGGCCTCTCCTTTACGAGCAGTACTTC. This codes for CASSSGPLLYEQYF. This chain links TRBV27 with TRBJ2-7; D gene ambiguous. V was trimmed by 4 bases and J by 4 bases, leaving 14 bases between them. The CDR3 extends over 14 amino acids. Germline loops: CDR1 MNHEY, CDR2 SMNVEV (reference sequence).

The genes are TRBV6-5 and TRBJ1-6; 7 bases agree with TRBD1. CDR1 MNHEY and CDR2 SVGAGI come from the germline V gene. CDR3 length: 14 amino acids. Germline trimming cut 8 bases from V and 12 bases from J; bases unmatched to any gene: 13. In DNA, the CDR3 is TGTGCCAGCCGACAGGGCGTGGGGGTTATACCCCTCCACTTT. Its protein is CASRQGVGVIPLHF.

CDR3 loop: CSASLGSRTGELFF. DNA for the CDR3: TGCAGCGCCTCCCTCGGCAGCCGCACCGGGGAGCTGTTTTTT. The genes are TRBV29-1 and TRBJ2-2; D call uncertain. Germline V gene sequence: CDR1 SQVTM, CDR2 ANQGSEA. The CDR3 is 14 amino acids. The V and J ends lost 7 bases and 4 bases respectively, with 16 bases between them.

The chain recombines TRBV9 with TRBJ2-2; the D is unclear. The CDR3 is 14 residues long. Trimming removed 3 bases at V and 0 bases at J, with 6 bases between. CDR1 and CDR2 from the germline V gene are SGDLS and YYNGEE. The CDR3 nucleotides are TGTGCCAGCAGCGACCCACCGAACACCGGGGAGCTGTTTTTT. Amino acid sequence: CASSDPPNTGELFF.

The chain is built from TRBV5-4 and TRBJ1-1; D ambiguous. V dropped 4 bases and J dropped 0 bases, with 10 bases sitting between them. Germline-derived CDR1 and CDR2 are SGHNT and YYREEE (reference sequence). This CDR3 comprises 14 residues. This CDR3 reads CASSPSVMNTEAFF. The CDR3 nucleotides read TGTGCCAGCAGCCCGTCAGTAATGAACACTGAAGCTTTCTTT.

This chain connects TRBV5-1 to TRBJ1-6, with D unclear. V lost 5 bases and J lost 8, with 14 bases in between. The V gene's germline CDR1 is SGHRS and CDR2 YFSETQ. The CDR3 has 14 amino acids. CDR3 in amino acids: CASSTPEYDSPLHF. The DNA of the CDR3 is TGCGCCAGCAGTACCCCGGAGTACGATTCACCCCTCCACTTT.

This clone occurred a few times. The rearrangement joins TRBV28 to TRBJ1-2, with 9 bases matching TRBD1. CDR1 and CDR2 (germline): MDHEN, SYDVKM. This CDR3 comprises 13 residues. V lost 6 bases, J lost 5 bases, and 4 bases stayed unmatched. The CDR3 DNA is TGTGCCAGCAGCCCTGGGACAGGGTATGGCTACACCTTC. Residues: CASSPGTGYGYTF.

The chain couples TRBV5-1 to TRBJ2-1; D may be TRBD1 or TRBD2 (6 bases each). Germline CDR1 reads SGHRS; CDR2 reads YFSETQ. Trimming removed 1 base at V and 7 bases at J, with 12 bases between. This CDR3 region has 14 residues. CDR3 nucleotides: TGCGCCAGCAGCTTGCGGGGGCTACCTAATGAGCAGTTCTTC. Translated: CASSLRGLPNEQFF.

The gene calls are TRBV9 and TRBJ2-7; a possible D gene is TRBD2 (6 bases). Germline CDR1 and CDR2: SGDLS and YYNGEE. V was clipped by 2 bases and J by 3 bases, with 9 bases between them. This CDR3 contains 13 residues. The CDR3 coding sequence is TGTGCCAGCAGCGTGTCCGGGGGCTACGAGCAGTACTTC. Translating it yields CASSVSGGYEQYF.